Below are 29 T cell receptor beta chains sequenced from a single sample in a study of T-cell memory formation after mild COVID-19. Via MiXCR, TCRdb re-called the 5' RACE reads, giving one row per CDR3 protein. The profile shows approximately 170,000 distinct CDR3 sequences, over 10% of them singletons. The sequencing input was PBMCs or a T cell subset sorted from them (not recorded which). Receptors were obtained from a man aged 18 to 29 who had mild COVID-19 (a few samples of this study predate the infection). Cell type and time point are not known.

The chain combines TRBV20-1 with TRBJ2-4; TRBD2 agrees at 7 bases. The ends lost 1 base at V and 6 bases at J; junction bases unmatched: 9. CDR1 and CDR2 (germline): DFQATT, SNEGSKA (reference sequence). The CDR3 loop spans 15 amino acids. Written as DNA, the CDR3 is TGCAGTGCTAGAGCTTTACGCGGGGGTGGAAACATTCAGTACTTC. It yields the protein CSARALRGGGNIQYF.

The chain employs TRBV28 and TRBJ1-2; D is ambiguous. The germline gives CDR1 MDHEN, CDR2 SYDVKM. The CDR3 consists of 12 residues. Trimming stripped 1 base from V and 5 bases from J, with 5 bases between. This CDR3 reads CASSLSEYGYTF. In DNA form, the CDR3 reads TGTGCCAGCAGTTTATCGGAGTATGGCTACACCTTC.

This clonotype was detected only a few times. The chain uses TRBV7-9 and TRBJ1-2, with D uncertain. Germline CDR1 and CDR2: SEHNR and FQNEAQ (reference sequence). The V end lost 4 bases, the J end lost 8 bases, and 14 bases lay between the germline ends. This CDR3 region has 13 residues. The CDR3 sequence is CASSSRRGQGYTF. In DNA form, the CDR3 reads TGTGCCAGCAGCTCCAGGCGAGGGCAGGGCTACACCTTC.

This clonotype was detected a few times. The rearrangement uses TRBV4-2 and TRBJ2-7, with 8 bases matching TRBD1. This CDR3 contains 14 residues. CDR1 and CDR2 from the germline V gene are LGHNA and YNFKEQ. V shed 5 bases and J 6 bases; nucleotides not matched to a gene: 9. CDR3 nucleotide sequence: TGTGCCAGCAGCATCGGACAGGGTCCCACCGAGCAGTACTTC. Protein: CASSIGQGPTEQYF.

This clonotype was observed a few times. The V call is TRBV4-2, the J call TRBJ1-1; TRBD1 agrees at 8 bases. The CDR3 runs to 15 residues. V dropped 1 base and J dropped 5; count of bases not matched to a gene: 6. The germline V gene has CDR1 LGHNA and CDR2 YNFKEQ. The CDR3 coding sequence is TGTGCCAGCAGCCAAGCGGACAGGGCGACGACTGAAGCTTTCTTT. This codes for CASSQADRATTEAFF.

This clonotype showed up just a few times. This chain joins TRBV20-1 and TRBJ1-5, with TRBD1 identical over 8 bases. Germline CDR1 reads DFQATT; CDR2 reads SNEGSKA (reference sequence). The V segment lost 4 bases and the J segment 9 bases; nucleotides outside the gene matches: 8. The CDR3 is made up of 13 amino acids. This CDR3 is CSAISQGAPPQHF. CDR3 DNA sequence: TGCAGTGCTATAAGTCAGGGGGCTCCGCCCCAGCATTTT.

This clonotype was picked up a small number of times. The CDR3 DNA reads TGCAGTGCTAGAATCTCCTCTAGCCCCGGGGAGCTGTTTTTT. As protein: CSARISSSPGELFF. The V and J genes are TRBV20-1 and TRBJ2-2; TRBD2 might be the D (5 bases). Trimming stripped 2 bases from V and 6 bases from J, with 13 bases between. Germline loops: CDR1 DFQATT, CDR2 SNEGSKA (reference sequence). The CDR3 covers 14 residues.

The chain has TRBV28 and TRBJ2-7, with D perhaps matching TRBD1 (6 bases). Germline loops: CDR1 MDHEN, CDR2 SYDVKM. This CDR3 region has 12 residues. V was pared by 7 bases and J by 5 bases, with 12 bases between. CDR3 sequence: CASTDRYHEQYV. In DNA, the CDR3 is TGTGCCAGCACCGACAGGTACCACGAGCAGTACGTC.

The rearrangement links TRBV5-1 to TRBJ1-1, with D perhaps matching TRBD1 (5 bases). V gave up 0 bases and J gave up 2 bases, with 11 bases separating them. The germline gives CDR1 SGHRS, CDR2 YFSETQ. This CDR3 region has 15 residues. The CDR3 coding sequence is TGCGCCAGCAGCTTGGCCCTTGACAGCAACACTGAAGCTTTCTTT. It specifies CASSLALDSNTEAFF.

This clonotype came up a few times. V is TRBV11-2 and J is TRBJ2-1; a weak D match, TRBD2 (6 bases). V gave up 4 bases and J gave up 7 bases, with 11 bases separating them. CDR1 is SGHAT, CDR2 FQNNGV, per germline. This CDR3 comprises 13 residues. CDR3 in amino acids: CASSSRLDNEQFF. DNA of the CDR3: TGTGCCAGCAGCTCGAGACTAGATAATGAGCAGTTCTTC.

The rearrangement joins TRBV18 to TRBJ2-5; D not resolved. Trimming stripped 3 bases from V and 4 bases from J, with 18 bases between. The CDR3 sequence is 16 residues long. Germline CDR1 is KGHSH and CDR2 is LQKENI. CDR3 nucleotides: TGTGCCAGCTCACCCGTACTGGACCTCGGCGGAGAGACCCAGTACTTC. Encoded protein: CASSPVLDLGGETQYF.

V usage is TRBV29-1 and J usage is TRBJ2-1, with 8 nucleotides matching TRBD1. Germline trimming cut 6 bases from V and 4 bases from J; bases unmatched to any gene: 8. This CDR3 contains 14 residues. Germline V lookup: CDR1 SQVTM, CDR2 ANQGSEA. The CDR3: CSVDTGTGYNEQFF. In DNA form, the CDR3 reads TGCAGCGTCGATACCGGGACAGGTTACAATGAGCAGTTCTTC.

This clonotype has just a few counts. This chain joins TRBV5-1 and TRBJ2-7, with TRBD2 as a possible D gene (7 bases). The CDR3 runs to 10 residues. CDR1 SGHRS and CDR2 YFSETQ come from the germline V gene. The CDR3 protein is CASSPGGLGV. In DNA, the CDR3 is TGCGCCAGCAGCCCCGGGGGGCTAGGCGTC.

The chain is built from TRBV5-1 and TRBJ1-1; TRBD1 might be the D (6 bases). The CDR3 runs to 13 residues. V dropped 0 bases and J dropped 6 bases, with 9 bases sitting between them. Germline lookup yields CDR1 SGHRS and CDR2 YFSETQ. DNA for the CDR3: TGCGCCAGCAGCTTGGCAGGGACACCTGAAGCTTTCTTT. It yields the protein CASSLAGTPEAFF.

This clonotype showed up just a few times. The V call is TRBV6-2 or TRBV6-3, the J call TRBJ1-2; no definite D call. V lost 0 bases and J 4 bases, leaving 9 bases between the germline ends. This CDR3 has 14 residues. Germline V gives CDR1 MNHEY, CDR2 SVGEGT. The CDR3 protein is CASSYSADPYGYTF. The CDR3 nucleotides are TGTGCCAGCAGTTACTCGGCGGACCCCTATGGCTACACCTTC.

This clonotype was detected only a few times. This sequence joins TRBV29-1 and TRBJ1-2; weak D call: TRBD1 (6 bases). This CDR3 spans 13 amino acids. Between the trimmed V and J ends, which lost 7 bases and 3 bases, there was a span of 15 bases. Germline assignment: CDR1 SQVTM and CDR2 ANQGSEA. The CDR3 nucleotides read TGCAGCGCTGGAACAGGGATTCACTATGGCTACACCTTC. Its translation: CSAGTGIHYGYTF.

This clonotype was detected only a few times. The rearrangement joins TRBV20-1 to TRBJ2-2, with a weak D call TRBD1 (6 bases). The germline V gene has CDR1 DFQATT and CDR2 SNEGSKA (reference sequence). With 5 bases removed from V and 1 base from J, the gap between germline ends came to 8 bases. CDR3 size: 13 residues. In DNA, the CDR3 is TGCAGTGCTCAGACAGGGAACACCGGGGAGCTGTTTTTT. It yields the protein CSAQTGNTGELFF.

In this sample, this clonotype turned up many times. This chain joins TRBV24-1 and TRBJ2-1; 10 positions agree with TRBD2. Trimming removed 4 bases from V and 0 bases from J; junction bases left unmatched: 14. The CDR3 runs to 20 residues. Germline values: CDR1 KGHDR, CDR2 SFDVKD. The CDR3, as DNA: TGTGCCACCAGTGACACATCCGCTAGCGGGGGCCTAAGCTCCTACAATGAGCAGTTCTTC. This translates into CATSDTSASGGLSSYNEQFF.

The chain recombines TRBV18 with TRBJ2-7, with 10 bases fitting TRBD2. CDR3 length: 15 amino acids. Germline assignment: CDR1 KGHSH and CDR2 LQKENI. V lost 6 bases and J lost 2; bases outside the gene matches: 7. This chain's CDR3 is CASSLDGTSAYEQYF. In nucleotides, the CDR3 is TGTGCCAGCTCCCTTGACGGGACTAGCGCCTACGAGCAGTACTTC.

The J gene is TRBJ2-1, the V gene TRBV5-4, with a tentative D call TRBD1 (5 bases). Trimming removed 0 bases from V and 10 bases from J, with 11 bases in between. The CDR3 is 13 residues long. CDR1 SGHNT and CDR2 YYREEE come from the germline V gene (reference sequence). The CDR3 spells CASSLVGAGEQFF. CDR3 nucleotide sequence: TGTGCCAGCAGCTTGGTCGGAGCAGGGGAGCAGTTCTTC.

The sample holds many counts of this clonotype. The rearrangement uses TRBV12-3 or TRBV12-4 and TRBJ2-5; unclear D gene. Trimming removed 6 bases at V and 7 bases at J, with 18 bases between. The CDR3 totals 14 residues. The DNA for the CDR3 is TGTGCCAGCAGAACGGTCGGCGCCTTCAGGACCCAGTACTTC. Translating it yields CASRTVGAFRTQYF.

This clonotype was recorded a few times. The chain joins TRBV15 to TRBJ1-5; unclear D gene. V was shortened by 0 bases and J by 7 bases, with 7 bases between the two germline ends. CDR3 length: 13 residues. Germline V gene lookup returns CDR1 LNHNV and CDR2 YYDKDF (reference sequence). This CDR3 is CATSRDLGQPQHF. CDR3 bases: TGTGCCACCAGCAGAGATCTGGGCCAGCCCCAGCATTTT.

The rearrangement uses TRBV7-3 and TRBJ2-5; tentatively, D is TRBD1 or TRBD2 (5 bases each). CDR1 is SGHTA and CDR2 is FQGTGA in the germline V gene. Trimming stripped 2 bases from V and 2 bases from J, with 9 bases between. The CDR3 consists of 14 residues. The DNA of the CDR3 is TGTGCCAGCAGCTTAGGGTGGGGGCAAGAGACCCAGTACTTC. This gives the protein CASSLGWGQETQYF.

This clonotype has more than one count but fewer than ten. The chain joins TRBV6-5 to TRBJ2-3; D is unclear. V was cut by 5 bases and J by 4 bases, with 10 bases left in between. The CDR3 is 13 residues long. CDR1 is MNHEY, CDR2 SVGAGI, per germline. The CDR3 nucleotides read TGTGCCAGCAGTCCCGGAGCCCCAGATACGCAGTATTTT. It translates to CASSPGAPDTQYF.

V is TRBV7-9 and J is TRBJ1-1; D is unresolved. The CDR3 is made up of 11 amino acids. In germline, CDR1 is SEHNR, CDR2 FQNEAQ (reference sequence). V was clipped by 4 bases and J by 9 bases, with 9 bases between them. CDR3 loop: CASSSGPKAFF. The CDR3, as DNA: TGTGCCAGCAGCTCCGGGCCAAAAGCTTTCTTT.

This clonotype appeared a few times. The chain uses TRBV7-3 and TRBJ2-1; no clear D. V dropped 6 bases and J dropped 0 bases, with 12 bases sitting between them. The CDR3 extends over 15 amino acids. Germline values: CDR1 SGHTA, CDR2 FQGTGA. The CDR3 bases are TGTGCCAGCAGTCCGGACCCTTCCTCCTACAATGAGCAGTTCTTC. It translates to CASSPDPSSYNEQFF.

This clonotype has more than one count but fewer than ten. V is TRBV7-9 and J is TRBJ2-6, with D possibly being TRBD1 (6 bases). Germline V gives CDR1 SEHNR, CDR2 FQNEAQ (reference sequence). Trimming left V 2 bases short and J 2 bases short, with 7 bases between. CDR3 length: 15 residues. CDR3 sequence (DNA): TGTGCCAGCAGCTTAAACAGGGCTGGGGCCAACGTCCTGACTTTC. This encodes CASSLNRAGANVLTF.

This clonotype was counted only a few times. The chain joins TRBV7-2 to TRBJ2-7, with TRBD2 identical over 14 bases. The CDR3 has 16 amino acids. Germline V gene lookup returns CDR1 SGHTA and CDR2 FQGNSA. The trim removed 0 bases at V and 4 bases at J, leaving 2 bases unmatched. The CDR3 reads CASSLATSGGAYEQYF. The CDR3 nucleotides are TGTGCCAGCAGCTTAGCGACTAGCGGGGGGGCGTACGAGCAGTACTTC.

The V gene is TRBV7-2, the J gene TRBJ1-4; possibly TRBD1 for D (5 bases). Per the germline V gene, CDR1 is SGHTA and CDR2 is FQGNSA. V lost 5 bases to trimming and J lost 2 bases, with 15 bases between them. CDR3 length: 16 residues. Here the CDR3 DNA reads TGTGCCAGCAGCCCGGTAGTGGGGGTGACTAATGAAAAACTGTTTTTT. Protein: CASSPVVGVTNEKLFF. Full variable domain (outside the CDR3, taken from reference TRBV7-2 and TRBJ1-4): GAGVSQSPSNKVTEKGKDVELRCDPISGHTALYWYRQSLGQGLEFLIYFQGNSAPDKSGLPSDRFSAERTGGSVSTLTIQRTQQEDSAVYLCASSPVVGVTNEKLFFGSGTQLSVL.